Each of the 5 T cell receptor beta chains below was sequenced from the same sample in a study of CD4 T cells in relation to SARS-CoV-2 and coronaviruses. These receptors' targets are unknown. Data came from immunoSEQ multiplex PCR; TCRdb stores just in-frame clones and leaves some out. Here the sample spans tens of thousands of clones, around 80% being singletons. Sequencing input: memory CD4+ T cells from PBMCs, cultured in vitro. The receptors were sampled from an adult with COVID-19.

This sequence joins TRBV14 and TRBJ1-2; D is ambiguous. The germline V gene encodes CDR1 SGHDN and CDR2 FVKESK. The CDR3 is made up of 16 amino acids. V lost 0 bases and J 0 bases, leaving 11 bases between the germline ends. In DNA form, the CDR3 reads TGTGCCAGCAGCCAAGAAATAGGTCAGACTAACTATGGCTACACCTTC. The encoded protein is CASSQEIGQTNYGYTF.

This rearrangement joins TRBV2 to TRBJ1-2, with D perhaps TRBD1 (5 bases). The length of the CDR3 is 14 residues. Germline V gene lookup returns CDR1 SNHLY and CDR2 FYNNEI. Trimming stripped 4 bases from V and 1 base from J, with 10 bases between. CDR3 coding DNA: TGTGCCAGCAGTGGGAGACAGCTTAACTATGGCTACACCTTC. This codes for CASSGRQLNYGYTF.

The rearrangement joins TRBV7-3 to TRBJ2-1, with D unclear. Per germline, CDR1 SGHTA and CDR2 FQGTGA. The CDR3 is 13 amino acids. Trimming pared 0 bases from V and 5 bases from J, leaving 5 bases between. The CDR3 here is CASSLTMDNEQFF. For the CDR3, the DNA is TGTGCCAGCAGCTTAACGATGGACAATGAGCAGTTCTTC.

V gene TRBV28 combines with J gene TRBJ1-1; possibly TRBD1 for D (5 bases). The CDR3 loop spans 13 amino acids. With 3 bases removed from V and 1 base from J, the gap between germline ends came to 6 bases. Germline V gene sequence: CDR1 MDHEN, CDR2 SYDVKM. The CDR3 bases are TGTGCCAGCAGTTTTGGGGGGAACACTGAAGCTTTCTTT. It yields the protein CASSFGGNTEAFF.

The J gene is TRBJ2-5, the V gene TRBV7-8; no clear D gene. V gave up 2 bases and J gave up 5 bases, with 9 bases separating them. CDR3 length: 13 residues. The germline gives CDR1 SGHVS, CDR2 FQNEAQ. CDR3 nucleotide sequence: TGTGCCAGCAGCTTATTTGAGATGGAGACCCAGTACTTC. Translating it yields CASSLFEMETQYF.